This T cell receptor (beta chain) was recorded in a study of blood T cell repertoires in COVID-19. About the research overall: Specimens from acute and convalescent COVID-19 originated in the United States, Italy and Spain. Sample material is recorded as cDNA or gDNA derived from T cells, B-cell-depleted T cells, or PBMCs.

Original data processing: By means of reference gene primer amplification, nucleated cell counts were estimated. The repertoire was sequenced with immunoSEQ multiplex PCR; TCRdb's copy has only in-frame clones and lacks some. D and trimming were read from the DNA, whereas the V and J calls and clone size are those reported in that table. This table holds about 160,000 clones, under 90% found once. Cohort placement rested on clinical history that participants reported themselves. CDR1 is MNHEY and CDR2 is SVGEGT in the germline V gene. CDR3 size: 16 residues. Trimming removed 0 bases from V and 0 bases from J; junction bases left unmatched: 4.

V and J are TRBV6-2 or TRBV6-3 and TRBJ2-7; the match to TRBD1 covers 8 bases. The specimen was PBMCs or T cells enriched from blood (not recorded which). The clonotype was recovered from a woman aged 45-65 years who had recovered from COVID-19. CDR3 bases: TGTGCCAGCAGTTACTCGAGGGGGACAGGCTCCTACGAGCAGTACTTC. Its protein is CASSYSRGTGSYEQYF.